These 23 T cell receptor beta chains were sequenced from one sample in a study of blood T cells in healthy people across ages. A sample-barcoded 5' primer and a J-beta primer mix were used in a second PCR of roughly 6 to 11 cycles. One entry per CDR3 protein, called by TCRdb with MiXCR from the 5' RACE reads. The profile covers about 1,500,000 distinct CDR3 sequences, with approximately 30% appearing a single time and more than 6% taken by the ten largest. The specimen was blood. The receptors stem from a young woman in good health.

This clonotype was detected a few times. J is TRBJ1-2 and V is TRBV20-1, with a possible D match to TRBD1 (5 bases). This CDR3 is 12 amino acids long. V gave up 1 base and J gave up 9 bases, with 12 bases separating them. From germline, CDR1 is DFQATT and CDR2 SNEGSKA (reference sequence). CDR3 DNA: TGCAGTGCTAGAGTTTCGGGGGTCCGCTACACCTTC. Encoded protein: CSARVSGVRYTF.

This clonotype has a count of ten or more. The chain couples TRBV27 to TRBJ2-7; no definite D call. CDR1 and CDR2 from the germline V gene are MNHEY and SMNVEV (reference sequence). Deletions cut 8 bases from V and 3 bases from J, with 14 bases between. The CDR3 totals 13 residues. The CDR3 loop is CASGWTVNYEQYF. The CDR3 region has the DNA TGTGCCAGCGGGTGGACGGTTAACTACGAGCAGTACTTC.

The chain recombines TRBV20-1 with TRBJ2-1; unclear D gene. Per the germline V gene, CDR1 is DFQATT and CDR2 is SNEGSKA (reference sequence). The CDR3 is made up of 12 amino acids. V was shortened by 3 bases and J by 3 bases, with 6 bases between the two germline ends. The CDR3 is CSASPRYNEQFF. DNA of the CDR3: TGCAGTGCTAGCCCTCGCTACAATGAGCAGTTCTTC.

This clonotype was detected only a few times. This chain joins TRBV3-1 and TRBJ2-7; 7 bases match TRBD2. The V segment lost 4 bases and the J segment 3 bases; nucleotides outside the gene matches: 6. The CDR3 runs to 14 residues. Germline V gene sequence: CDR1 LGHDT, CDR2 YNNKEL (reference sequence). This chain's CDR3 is CASSRGGLRYEQYF. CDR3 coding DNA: TGTGCCAGCAGCCGGGGAGGGCTACGCTACGAGCAGTACTTC.

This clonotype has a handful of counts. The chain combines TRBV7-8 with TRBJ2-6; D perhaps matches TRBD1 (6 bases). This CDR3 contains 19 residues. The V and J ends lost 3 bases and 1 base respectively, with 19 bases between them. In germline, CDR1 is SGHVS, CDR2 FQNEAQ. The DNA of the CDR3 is TGTGCCAGCAGCTTCGAAACCCACAGGGCCCAATCTGGGGCCAACGTCCTGACTTTC. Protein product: CASSFETHRAQSGANVLTF.

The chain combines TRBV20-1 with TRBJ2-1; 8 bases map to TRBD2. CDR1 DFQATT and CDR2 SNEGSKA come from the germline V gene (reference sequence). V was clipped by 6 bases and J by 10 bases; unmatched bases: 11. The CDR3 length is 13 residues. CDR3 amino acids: CSANEGLAGEQFF. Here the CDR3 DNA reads TGCAGTGCGAACGAGGGGCTAGCGGGCGAGCAGTTCTTC.

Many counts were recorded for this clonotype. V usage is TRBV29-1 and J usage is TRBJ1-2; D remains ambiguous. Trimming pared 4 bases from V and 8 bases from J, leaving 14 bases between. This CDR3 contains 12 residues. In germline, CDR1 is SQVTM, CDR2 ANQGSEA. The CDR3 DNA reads TGCAGCGTTGGATGGGGTGAGGGCGGCTACACCTTC. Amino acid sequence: CSVGWGEGGYTF.

The CDR3 coding sequence is TGTGCCAGCAGCCGACGAGGGGGGTTCAACACCGGGGAGCTGTTTTTT. Residues: CASSRRGGFNTGELFF. The chain links TRBV3-1 to TRBJ2-2; D might be TRBD1 or TRBD2, each matching 6 bases. The ends were cut back, 4 bases at V and 2 bases at J, with 14 bases in the middle. The CDR3 loop spans 16 amino acids. Germline values: CDR1 LGHDT, CDR2 YNNKEL (reference sequence).

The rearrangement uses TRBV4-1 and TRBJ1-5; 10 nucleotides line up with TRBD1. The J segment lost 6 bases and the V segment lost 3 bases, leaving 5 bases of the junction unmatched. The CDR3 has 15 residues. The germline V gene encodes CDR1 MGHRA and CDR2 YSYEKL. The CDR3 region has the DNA TGCGCCAGCAGCCAGAGACAGGGGGCTGGTCAGCCCCAGCATTTT. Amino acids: CASSQRQGAGQPQHF.

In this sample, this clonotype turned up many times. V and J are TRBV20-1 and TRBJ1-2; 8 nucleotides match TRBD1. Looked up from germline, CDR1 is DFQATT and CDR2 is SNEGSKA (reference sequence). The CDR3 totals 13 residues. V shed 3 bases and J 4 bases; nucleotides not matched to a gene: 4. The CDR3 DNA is TGCAGTGCTAGGGCAGGGGGCAGCTATGGCTACACCTTC. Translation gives CSARAGGSYGYTF.

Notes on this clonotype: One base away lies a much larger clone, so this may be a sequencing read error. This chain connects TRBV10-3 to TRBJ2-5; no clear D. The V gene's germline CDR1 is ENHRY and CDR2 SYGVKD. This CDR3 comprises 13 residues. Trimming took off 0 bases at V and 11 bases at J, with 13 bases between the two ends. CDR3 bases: TGTGCCATCAGTGAGTCGACCAGGAATGAGCAGTACTTC. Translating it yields CAISESTRNEQYF.

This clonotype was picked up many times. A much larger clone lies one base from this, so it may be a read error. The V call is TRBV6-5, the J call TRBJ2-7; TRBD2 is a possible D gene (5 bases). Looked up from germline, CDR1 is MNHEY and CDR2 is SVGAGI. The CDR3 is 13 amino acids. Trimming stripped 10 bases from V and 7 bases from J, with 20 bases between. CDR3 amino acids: CATARRGSNEQYF. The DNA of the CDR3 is TGTGCCACCGCCCGGCGTGGGAGCAATGAGCAGTACTTC.

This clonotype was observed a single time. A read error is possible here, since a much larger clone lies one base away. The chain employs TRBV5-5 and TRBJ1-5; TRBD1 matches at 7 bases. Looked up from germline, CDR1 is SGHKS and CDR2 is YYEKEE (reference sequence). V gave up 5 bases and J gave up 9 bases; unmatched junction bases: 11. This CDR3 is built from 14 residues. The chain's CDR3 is CASSSGGTTRPQHF. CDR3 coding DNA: TGTGCCAGCAGTTCAGGGGGGACTACTCGGCCCCAGCATTTT. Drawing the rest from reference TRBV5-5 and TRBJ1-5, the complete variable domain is DAGVTQSPTHLIKTRGQQVTLRCSPISGHKSVSWYQQVLGQGPQFIFQYYEKEERGRGNFPDRFSARQFPNYSSELNVNALLLGDSALYLCASSSGGTTRPQHFGDGTRLSIL.

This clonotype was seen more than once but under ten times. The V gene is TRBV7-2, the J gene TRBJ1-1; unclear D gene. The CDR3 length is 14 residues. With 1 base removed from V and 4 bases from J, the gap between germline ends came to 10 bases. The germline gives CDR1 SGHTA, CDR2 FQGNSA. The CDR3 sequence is CASSLDRWGTEAFF. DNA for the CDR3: TGTGCCAGCAGCTTAGACAGATGGGGCACTGAAGCTTTCTTT.

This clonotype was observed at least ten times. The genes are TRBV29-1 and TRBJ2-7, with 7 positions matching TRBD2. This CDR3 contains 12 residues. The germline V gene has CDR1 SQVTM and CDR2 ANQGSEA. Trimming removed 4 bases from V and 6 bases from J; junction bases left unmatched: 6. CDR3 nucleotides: TGCAGCGTTGGCGGGAGAATTACCGAGCAGTACTTC. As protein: CSVGGRITEQYF.

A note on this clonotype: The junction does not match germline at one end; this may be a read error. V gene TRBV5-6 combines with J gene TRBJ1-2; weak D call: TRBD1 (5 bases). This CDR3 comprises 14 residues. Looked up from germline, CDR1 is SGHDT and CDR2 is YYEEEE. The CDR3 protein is CASSSYGTAYGYIF. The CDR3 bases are TGTGCCAGCAGCTCGTACGGGACGGCCTATGGCTACATCTTC. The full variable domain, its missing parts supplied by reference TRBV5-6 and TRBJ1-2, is DAGVTQSPTHLIKTRGQQVTLRCSPKSGHDTVSWYQQALGQGPQFIFQYYEEEERQRGNFPDRFSGHQFPNYSSELNVNALLLGDSALYLCASSSYGTAYGYIFGSGTRLTVV.

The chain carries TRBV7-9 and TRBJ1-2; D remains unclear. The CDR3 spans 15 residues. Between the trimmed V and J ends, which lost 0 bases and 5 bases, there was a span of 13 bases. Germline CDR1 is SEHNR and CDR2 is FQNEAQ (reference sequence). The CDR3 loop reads CASSLASSPAYGYTF. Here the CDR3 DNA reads TGTGCCAGCAGCTTAGCGTCGTCTCCTGCGTATGGCTACACCTTC.

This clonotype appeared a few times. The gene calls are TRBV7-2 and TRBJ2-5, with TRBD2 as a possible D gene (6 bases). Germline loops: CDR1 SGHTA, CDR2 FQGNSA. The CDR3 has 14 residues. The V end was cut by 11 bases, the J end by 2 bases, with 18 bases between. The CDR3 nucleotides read TGTGCCGGGGCTTCGGGCGGGATTCAAGAGACCCAGTACTTC. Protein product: CAGASGGIQETQYF.

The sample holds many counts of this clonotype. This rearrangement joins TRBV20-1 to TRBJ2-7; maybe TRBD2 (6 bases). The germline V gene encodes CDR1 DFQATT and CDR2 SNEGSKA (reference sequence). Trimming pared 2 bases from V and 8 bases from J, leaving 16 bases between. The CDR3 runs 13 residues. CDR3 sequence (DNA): TGCAGTGCTAGAAGGGACTCCTCTTTCCAGCAGTACTTC. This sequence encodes CSARRDSSFQQYF.

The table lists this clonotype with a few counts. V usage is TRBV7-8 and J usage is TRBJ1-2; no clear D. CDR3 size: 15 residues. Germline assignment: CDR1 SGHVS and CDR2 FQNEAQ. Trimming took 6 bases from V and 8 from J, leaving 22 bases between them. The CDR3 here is CASSTRGGRERGYTF. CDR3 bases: TGTGCCAGCAGTACTCGGGGAGGGCGAGAGCGGGGCTACACCTTC.

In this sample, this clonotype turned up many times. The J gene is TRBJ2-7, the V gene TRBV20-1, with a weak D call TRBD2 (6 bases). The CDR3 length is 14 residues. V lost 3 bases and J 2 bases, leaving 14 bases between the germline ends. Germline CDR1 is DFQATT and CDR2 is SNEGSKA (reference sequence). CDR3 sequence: CSARAVRETYEQYF. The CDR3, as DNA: TGCAGTGCTAGGGCCGTACGGGAGACCTACGAGCAGTACTTC.

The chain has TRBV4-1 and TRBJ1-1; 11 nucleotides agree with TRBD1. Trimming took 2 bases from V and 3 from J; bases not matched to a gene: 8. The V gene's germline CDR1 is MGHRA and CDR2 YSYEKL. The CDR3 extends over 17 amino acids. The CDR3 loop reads CASSQSTDRGLYTEAFF. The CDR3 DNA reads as TGCGCCAGCAGCCAATCCACGGACAGGGGGCTTTACACTGAAGCTTTCTTT.

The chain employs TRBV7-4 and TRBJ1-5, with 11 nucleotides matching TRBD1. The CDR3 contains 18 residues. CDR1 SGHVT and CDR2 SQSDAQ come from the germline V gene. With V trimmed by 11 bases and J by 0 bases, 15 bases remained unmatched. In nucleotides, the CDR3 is TGTGCCCGCAACTTATTGGGACAGGGGGGTTATAGCAATCAGCCCCAGCATTTT. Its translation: CARNLLGQGGYSNQPQHF.